This T cell receptor (beta chain) was captured in a study of T cell changes during pregnancy in multiple sclerosis. Assay used: immunoSEQ multiplex PCR; TCRdb lists only in-frame clones, some missing. The sample gives more than 45,000 clones, about 92% of which show up once; more than 0.7% is in the top ten. V dropped 8 bases and J dropped 8; count of bases not matched to a gene: 11. The length of the CDR3 is 14 residues. Germline CDR1 SGHRS, CDR2 YFSETQ. The receptor was isolated from a female donor in good health, enrolled as a control in a pregnancy study. J is TRBJ2-4 and V is TRBV5-1; 9 nucleotides match TRBD1. The input for sequencing was CD4+ T cells from peripheral blood mononuclear cells, taken in the second trimester of pregnancy. The CDR3 DNA reads as TGCGCCAGTAGAATTCCGGGACAGGGTCACATTCAGTACTTC. It yields the protein CASRIPGQGHIQYF.